One and the same sample provided the 9 T cell receptor beta chains below, sequenced in a study of T cell responses to AZD1222 COVID-19 vaccine. The table came from immunoSEQ multiplex PCR; TCRdb's copy has only in-frame clones and leaves some out. The sample carries approximately 28,000 clones, about 92% recorded once. The source material was peripheral blood, sampled 28 days after the second AZD1222 dose. The receptor source for this set is an adult who received the AZD1222 COVID-19 vaccine.

The sample holds one count of this clone. This rearrangement joins TRBV28 to TRBJ2-7, with 7 positions matching TRBD1. Per germline, CDR1 MDHEN and CDR2 SYDVKM. V lost 9 bases to trimming and J lost 0 bases; unmatched junction nucleotides: 5. CDR3 size: 13 residues. CDR3 nucleotides: TGTGCCAGTACAGGGGCCAGCTCCTACGAGCAGTACTTC. This sequence encodes CASTGASSYEQYF.

V is TRBV24-1 and J is TRBJ2-7; no clear D. The length of the CDR3 is 11 residues. CDR1 and CDR2 (germline): KGHDR, SFDVKD. V lost 9 bases and J lost 3, with 8 bases in between. The CDR3 is CATGQDYEQYF. CDR3 coding DNA: TGTGCCACCGGCCAGGACTACGAGCAGTACTTC.

The chain links TRBV5-1 to TRBJ1-2; D gene unclear. CDR1 and CDR2 (germline): SGHRS, YFSETQ. The V end was cut by 0 bases, the J end by 2 bases, with 8 bases between. CDR3 length: 14 amino acids. In nucleotides, the CDR3 is TGCGCCAGCAGCTTGGGGCAAGGGAACTATGGCTACACCTTC. It codes for CASSLGQGNYGYTF. Complete variable domain (other parts from reference TRBV5-1 and TRBJ1-2): KAGVTQTPRYLIKTRGQQVTLSCSPISGHRSVSWYQQTPGQGLQFLFEYFSETQRNKGNFPGRFSGRQFSNSRSEMNVSTLELGDSALYLCASSLGQGNYGYTFGSGTRLTVV.

The chain links TRBV7-9 to TRBJ1-2; 12 positions agree with TRBD1. From germline, CDR1 is SEHNR and CDR2 FQNEAQ (reference sequence). This CDR3 comprises 15 residues. The V and J ends lost 7 bases and 8 bases, in that order; junction bases with no gene match: 11. The CDR3 bases are TGTGCCAGCATCCCTCCGGGACAGGGGGCTGAGGGCTACACCTTC. Translated, it gives CASIPPGQGAEGYTF.

V usage is TRBV28 and J usage is TRBJ2-2; TRBD2 matches 10 bases. This CDR3 has 16 residues. V lost 11 bases and J lost 5; bases outside the gene matches: 14. CDR1 is MDHEN and CDR2 is SYDVKM in the germline V gene. The DNA for the CDR3 is TGTGCCGTTAGTAGGAGCGGGAGGGCGAGAACCGGGGAGCTGTTTTTT. Its translation: CAVSRSGRARTGELFF.

The chain carries TRBV19 and TRBJ1-1; TRBD1 matches 11 bases. V lost 6 bases and J lost 5; bases outside the gene matches: 5. The V gene's germline CDR1 is LNHDA and CDR2 SQIVND (reference sequence). CDR3 length: 14 amino acids. The CDR3 DNA sequence: TGTGCCAGTAGATCCCGGGACAGGGGGACTGAAGCTTTCTTT. Amino acids: CASRSRDRGTEAFF.

The chain links TRBV11-2 to TRBJ1-3; D is perhaps TRBD1 (5 bases). In germline, CDR1 is SGHAT, CDR2 FQNNGV. The CDR3 sequence is 14 residues long. V was shortened by 9 bases and J by 2 bases, with 14 bases between the two germline ends. The CDR3 region has the DNA TGTGCCAGTGGGACGTTCCAGACTGGAAACACCATATATTTT. Encoded protein: CASGTFQTGNTIYF.

The CDR3 sequence: CASSLGAGGDTGELFF. The DNA for the CDR3 is TGTGCCAGCAGCTTGGGGGCAGGAGGGGACACCGGGGAGCTGTTTTTT. This chain uses TRBV5-6 with TRBJ2-2; D is perhaps TRBD2 (6 bases). Germline assignment: CDR1 SGHDT and CDR2 YYEEEE. The CDR3 extends over 16 amino acids. The V end lost 0 bases, the J end lost 3 bases, and 12 bases lay between the germline ends.

This clone is a singleton in its sample. CDR3 in DNA: TGTGCCAGTCGACTAGCGGGAAGTGGGGAGCTGTTTTTT. Translated: CASRLAGSGELFF. This sequence joins TRBV19 and TRBJ2-2; 11 nucleotides match TRBD2. CDR3 size: 13 residues. Germline lookup yields CDR1 LNHDA and CDR2 SQIVND (reference sequence). V lost 8 bases to trimming and J lost 8 bases; unmatched junction nucleotides: 4.